The rows below give T cell receptor beta chains drawn from one sample of a study of long-term antiretroviral therapy in people with HIV. Clones were read by immunoSEQ multiplex PCR, and TCRdb kept only the in-frame ones, dropping some. The sample yields about 31,000 clones, around 90% seen once. The source material was unsorted PBMCs, sampled more than 5 years after starting antiretroviral therapy. The receptors stem from a woman in her forties with HIV. The CDR3 runs from the conserved cysteine through the conserved F or W. The D gene is left open where the match is weak. Clone size is stated in some rows and not others, as once, few, many or a class when expanded.

v_call,clone_size,cdr3_length,d_call,j_call,cdr3_nt,cdr3_aa
TRBV19,large,14,-,TRBJ1-1,TGTGCCAGTAGTATAGGTAGGGGGAACACTGAAGCTTTCTTT,CASSIGRGNTEAFF
TRBV5-1,-,15,-,TRBJ1-1,TGCGCCAGCAGCTCGGACAGCTGGGGGAACACTGAAGCTTTCTTT,CASSSDSWGNTEAFF
TRBV27,-,15,-,TRBJ1-4,TGTGCCAGCAGTTTTTTACAGGGTAGTAATGAAAAACTGTTTTTT,CASSFLQGSNEKLFF
TRBV7-9,-,14,-,TRBJ2-5,TGTGCCAGCAGCTTAGAAGGACGGGCGGATACCCAGTACTTC,CASSLEGRADTQYF
TRBV5-6,-,14,-,TRBJ2-7,TGTGCCAGCAGCTTGGCGGGGAGCTCCTACGAGCAGTACTTC,CASSLAGSSYEQYF
TRBV7-2,-,14,TRBD1,TRBJ1-6,TGTGCCAGCAGCGGACAGGGACTAAATTCACCCCTCCACTTT,CASSGQGLNSPLHF
TRBV2,-,14,TRBD1,TRBJ1-5,TGTGCCAGCAGTGGGACAGGGATTAGGCAGCCCCAGCATTTT,CASSGTGIRQPQHF
TRBV6-5,-,15,TRBD1,TRBJ2-2,TGTGCCAGCAGTTACCTGTTGACAGGGAGTGGGGAGCTGTTTTTT,CASSYLLTGSGELFF
TRBV6-4,-,14,TRBD1,TRBJ1-2,TGTGCCAGCAGTGACTCGACAGGGAACTATGGCTACACCTTC,CASSDSTGNYGYTF
TRBV27,-,15,-,TRBJ1-1,TGTGCCAGCAGTTTATCCTGGCAGGGCAGGACTGAAGCTTTCTTT,CASSLSWQGRTEAFF
TRBV9,-,14,-,TRBJ1-5,TGTGCCAGCAGCGTAGGGTCAGGGAGTCGGCCCCAGCATTTT,CASSVGSGSRPQHF
TRBV6-6,-,15,-,TRBJ1-3,TGTGCCAGCAGTTACTCTGGGACAATTGGAAACACCATATATTTT,CASSYSGTIGNTIYF
TRBV5-1,-,17,TRBD2,TRBJ2-5,TGCGCCAGCAGCTTGCGGGGGACTAGCGGGAGCGGAGAGACCCAGTACTTC,CASSLRGTSGSGETQYF
TRBV19,-,13,-,TRBJ2-1,TGTGCCAGTAGCCACGGAGCCTACAATGAGCAGTTCTTC,CASSHGAYNEQFF
TRBV4-3,-,14,-,TRBJ2-7,TGCGCCAGCAGCCAGGGGATCATCTCCTACGAGCAGTACTTC,CASSQGIISYEQYF
TRBV9,-,15,TRBD2,TRBJ2-1,TGTGCCAGCAGCGTTAGAACTAGCGGGTCCAATGAGCAGTTCTTC,CASSVRTSGSNEQFF
TRBV5-1,-,16,TRBD1,TRBJ2-6,TGCGCCAGCACGGCCACAGGGGCCTCTGGGGCCAACGTCCTGACTTTC,CASTATGASGANVLTF
TRBV7-8,-,15,TRBD1,TRBJ2-5,TGTGCCAGCAGCGGTACCCGGGACAGGGCGGAGACCCAGTACTTC,CASSGTRDRAETQYF
TRBV6-5,-,16,-,TRBJ1-2,TGTGCCAGCAGTTACTCGATGAAACCGGTGGACTATGGCTACACCTTC,CASSYSMKPVDYGYTF
TRBV5-6,-,15,TRBD1,TRBJ1-5,TGTGCCAGCAGCTCAACAGGACAGGGGTTTCAGCCCCAGCATTTT,CASSSTGQGFQPQHF
TRBV5-1,-,14,-,TRBJ2-7,TGCGCCAGCAGCTTGGAGTGGGGGCCTTACGAGCAGTACTTC,CASSLEWGPYEQYF
TRBV11-2,once,14,-,TRBJ2-7,TGTGCCAGCAGCTTACGGCGGGGCTCCTACGAGCAGTACTTC,CASSLRRGSYEQYF
TRBV6-6,-,12,-,TRBJ1-1,TGTGCCAGCGGGGTCATGAACACTGAAGCTTTCTTT,CASGVMNTEAFF
TRBV7-6,few,14,-,TRBJ2-7,TGTGCCAGCAGCCCTGGGACGGCATACAACGAGCAGTACTTC,CASSPGTAYNEQYF
TRBV30,-,14,-,TRBJ2-2,TGTGCCTGGAGGATGGGGCATAACACCGGGGAGCTGTTTTTT,CAWRMGHNTGELFF
TRBV5-6,-,16,TRBD2,TRBJ2-2,TGTGCCAGCAGCCTTGGGACTAGCGGCTACACCGGGGAGCTGTTTTTT,CASSLGTSGYTGELFF
TRBV29-1,-,14,-,TRBJ2-1,TGCAGCGTTATACTAGTAACAAAGTACAATGAGCAGTTCTTC,CSVILVTKYNEQFF
TRBV5-8,-,13,-,TRBJ2-7,TGTGCCAGCAGCTTCGGCCTGGTGGACGAGCAGTACTTC,CASSFGLVDEQYF
TRBV14,-,13,-,TRBJ1-1,TGTGCCAGCAGTCCCTGGACAGTCACTGAAGCTTTCTTT,CASSPWTVTEAFF
TRBV7-2,-,14,TRBD2,TRBJ2-1,TGTGCCAGCAGCTTAGCGGGGGGGTACAATGAGCAGTTCTTC,CASSLAGGYNEQFF
TRBV7-2,-,18,TRBD2,TRBJ2-2,TGTGCCAGCAGCTTAAGGCTAGCGGGGGGCCCAGAAACCGGGGAGCTGTTTTTT,CASSLRLAGGPETGELFF
TRBV5-1,-,11,-,TRBJ2-1,TGCGCCAGCAGCTTGGCCTCAGAGCAGTTCTTC,CASSLASEQFF
TRBV5-5,few,15,-,TRBJ2-7,TGTGCCAGCAGCCCCCCGTCGACGCAGTGGGACGAGCAGTACTTC,CASSPPSTQWDEQYF
TRBV7-2,-,14,TRBD1,TRBJ1-2,TGTGCCAGCAGCTCCGGGACAGGGGACTATGGCTACACCTTC,CASSSGTGDYGYTF
TRBV6-5,-,15,TRBD1,TRBJ2-5,TGTGCCAGCAGTTACGGGACAGGGGGCGTGGAGACCCAGTACTTC,CASSYGTGGVETQYF
TRBV29-1,-,10,-,TRBJ2-1,TGCAGCGTATTATACAATGAGCAGTTCTTC,CSVLYNEQFF
TRBV15,-,15,-,TRBJ2-1,TGTGCCACCAGCAGAGAGGGGGCCACCTACAATGAGCAGTTCTTC,CATSREGATYNEQFF
TRBV29-1,-,14,TRBD2,TRBJ2-7,TGCAGCGTTAGGGGGACTAGCGGTACCTACGAGCAGTACTTC,CSVRGTSGTYEQYF
TRBV19,-,15,-,TRBJ1-4,TGTGCCAGTAGGATACTTTGGGGCGCTAATGAAAAACTGTTTTTT,CASRILWGANEKLFF
TRBV5-1,-,17,TRBD2,TRBJ2-1,TGCGCCAGCAGCGGGACTAGCGGGAGGGGTCCTTCGAATGAGCAGTTCTTC,CASSGTSGRGPSNEQFF
TRBV5-6,-,15,-,TRBJ1-4,TGTGCCAGCAGCTTGGGGCAGCGAGTCAGTGAAAAACTGTTTTTT,CASSLGQRVSEKLFF
TRBV5-1,-,13,-,TRBJ2-2,TGCGCCAGCAGCGCAAGGAACACCGGGGAGCTGTTTTTT,CASSARNTGELFF
TRBV7-2,-,14,-,TRBJ2-5,TGTGCCAGCAGCTTCGGACAGACTCGTGAGACCCAGTACTTC,CASSFGQTRETQYF
TRBV4-2,-,14,-,TRBJ2-1,TGTGCCAGCACCCCTGGCGGCTCCTACAATGAGCAGTTCTTC,CASTPGGSYNEQFF
TRBV4-2,-,16,TRBD2,TRBJ2-1,TGTGCCAGCAGCCCAGTTGAGCGGGGGACTGACAATGAGCAGTTCTTC,CASSPVERGTDNEQFF
TRBV6-1,-,13,-,TRBJ1-1,TGTGCCAGCGGGGTCCTAACGGGGACTGAAGCTTTCTTT,CASGVLTGTEAFF
TRBV5-1,-,13,-,TRBJ1-2,TGCGCCAGCAGCGCGGACGGGGACTATGGCTACACCTTC,CASSADGDYGYTF
TRBV27,-,16,TRBD1,TRBJ1-5,TGTGCCAGCAGTTTCCAAGGGACAGGGGCTTTTCAGCCCCAGCATTTT,CASSFQGTGAFQPQHF